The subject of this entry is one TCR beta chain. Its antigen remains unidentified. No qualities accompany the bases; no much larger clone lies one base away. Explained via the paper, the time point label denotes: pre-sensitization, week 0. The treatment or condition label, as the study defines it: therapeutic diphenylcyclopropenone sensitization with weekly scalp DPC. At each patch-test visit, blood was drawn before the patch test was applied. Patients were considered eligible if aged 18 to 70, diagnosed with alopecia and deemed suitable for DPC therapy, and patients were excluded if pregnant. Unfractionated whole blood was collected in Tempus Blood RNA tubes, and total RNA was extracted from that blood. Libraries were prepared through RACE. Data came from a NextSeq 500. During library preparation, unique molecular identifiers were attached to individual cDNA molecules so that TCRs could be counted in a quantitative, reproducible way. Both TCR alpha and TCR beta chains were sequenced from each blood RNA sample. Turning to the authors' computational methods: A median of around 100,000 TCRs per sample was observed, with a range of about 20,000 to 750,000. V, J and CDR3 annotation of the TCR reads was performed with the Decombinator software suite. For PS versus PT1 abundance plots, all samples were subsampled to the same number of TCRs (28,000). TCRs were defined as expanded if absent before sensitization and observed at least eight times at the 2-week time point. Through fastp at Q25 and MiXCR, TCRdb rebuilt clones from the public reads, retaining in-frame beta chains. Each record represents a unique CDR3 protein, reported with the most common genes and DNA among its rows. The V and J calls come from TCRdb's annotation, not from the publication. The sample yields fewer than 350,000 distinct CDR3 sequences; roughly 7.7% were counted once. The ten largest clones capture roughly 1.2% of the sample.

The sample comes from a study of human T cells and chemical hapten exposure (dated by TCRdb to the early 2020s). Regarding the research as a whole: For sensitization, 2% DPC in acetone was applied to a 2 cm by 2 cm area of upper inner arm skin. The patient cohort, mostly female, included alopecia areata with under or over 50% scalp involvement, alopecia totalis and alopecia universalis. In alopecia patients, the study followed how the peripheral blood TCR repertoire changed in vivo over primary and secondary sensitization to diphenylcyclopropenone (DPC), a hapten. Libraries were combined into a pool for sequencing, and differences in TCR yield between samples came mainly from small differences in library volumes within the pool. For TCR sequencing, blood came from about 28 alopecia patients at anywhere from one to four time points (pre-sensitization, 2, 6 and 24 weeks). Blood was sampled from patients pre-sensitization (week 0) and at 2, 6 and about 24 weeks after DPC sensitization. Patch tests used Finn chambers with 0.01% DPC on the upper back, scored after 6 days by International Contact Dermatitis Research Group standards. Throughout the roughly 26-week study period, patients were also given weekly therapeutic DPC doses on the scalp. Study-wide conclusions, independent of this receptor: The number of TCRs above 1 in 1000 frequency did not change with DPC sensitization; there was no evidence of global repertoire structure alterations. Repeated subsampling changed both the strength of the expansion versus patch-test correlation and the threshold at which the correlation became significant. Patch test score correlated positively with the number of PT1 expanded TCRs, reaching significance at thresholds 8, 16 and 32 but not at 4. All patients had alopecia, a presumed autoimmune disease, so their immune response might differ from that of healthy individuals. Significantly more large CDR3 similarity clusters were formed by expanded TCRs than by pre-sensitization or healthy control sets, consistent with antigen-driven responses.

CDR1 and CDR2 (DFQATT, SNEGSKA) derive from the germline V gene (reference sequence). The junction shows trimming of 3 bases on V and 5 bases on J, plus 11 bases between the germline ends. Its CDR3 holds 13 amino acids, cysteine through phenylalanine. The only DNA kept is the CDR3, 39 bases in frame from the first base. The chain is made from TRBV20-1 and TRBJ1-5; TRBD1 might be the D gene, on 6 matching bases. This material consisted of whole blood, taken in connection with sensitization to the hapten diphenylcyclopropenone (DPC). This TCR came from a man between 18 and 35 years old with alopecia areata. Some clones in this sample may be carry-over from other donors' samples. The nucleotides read TGCAGTGCTAGCAGCAGGGGAGATCAGCCCCAGCATTTT. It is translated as CSASSRGDQPQHF.